The rows below give T cell receptor beta chains drawn from one sample of a study of beta chain features in type 1 diabetes. Generated by immunoSEQ multiplex PCR, the TCRdb table keeps only in-frame clones and is missing some. This sample yields under 400,000 clones, of which about 12% are seen a single time; 0.008% to 0.011% belongs to the top ten. The sample comprised naive CD4+ T cells from blood. The receptors here all came from a woman between 18 and 30 years old with type 1 diabetes. The CDR3 runs from the conserved cysteine through the conserved F or W. The order of the fields is J gene, V gene, clone size, D gene, CDR3 DNA, CDR3 protein. A D gene is named only where the DNA matches it firmly. Rows may omit the clone size; those that give it use once, few, many or a size class.

J: TRBJ2-6
V: TRBV9
size: few
D: NA
DNA: TGTGCCAGCTCAGATCGCTCTGGGGCCAACGTCCTGACTTTC
CDR3: CASSDRSGANVLTF

J: TRBJ2-2
V: TRBV27
size: few
D: TRBD2
DNA: TGTGCCAGCAGCACAAGACTAGCGGGCGAAATCGGGGAGCTGTTTTTT
CDR3: CASSTRLAGEIGELFF

J: TRBJ1-3
V: TRBV5-1
size: NA
D: NA
DNA: TGCGCCAGCTGCACAGGGACCACTGGAAACACCATATATTTT
CDR3: CASCTGTTGNTIYF

J: TRBJ2-5
V: TRBV7-9
size: NA
D: NA
DNA: TGTGCCAGCAGCTTAGGGGACTACCAAGAGACCCAGTACTTC
CDR3: CASSLGDYQETQYF

J: TRBJ1-2
V: TRBV5-4
size: few
D: NA
DNA: TGTGCCAGCAGCTTGCGACAGTTCTATGGCTACACCTTC
CDR3: CASSLRQFYGYTF

J: TRBJ2-5
V: TRBV4-3
size: NA
D: NA
DNA: TGCGCCAGCAGCCAAGAGTTGTTCAGCAGGGAGACCCAGTACTTC
CDR3: CASSQELFSRETQYF

J: TRBJ1-4
V: TRBV29-1
size: NA
D: NA
DNA: TGCAGCGTTGGCTCCGGGACATCGAGTGAAAAACTGTTTTTT
CDR3: CSVGSGTSSEKLFF

J: TRBJ2-7
V: TRBV28
size: few
D: TRBD1
DNA: TGTGCCGGCTCACGGGGGACAGGAGAATACGAGCAGTACTTC
CDR3: CAGSRGTGEYEQYF

J: TRBJ2-1
V: TRBV2
size: NA
D: NA
DNA: TGTGCCAGCAGGCCCAGTAAGTCGGGTGTGATCGGTGAGCAGTTCTTC
CDR3: CASRPSKSGVIGEQFF

J: TRBJ1-4
V: TRBV11-2
size: NA
D: NA
DNA: TGTGCCAGCCGGGGGTACGAAAAACTGTTTTTT
CDR3: CASRGYEKLFF

J: TRBJ2-3
V: TRBV11-3
size: NA
D: NA
DNA: TGTGCCAGCAGCCTAACAGTCTTGGATACGCAGTATTTT
CDR3: CASSLTVLDTQYF

J: TRBJ2-7
V: TRBV2
size: NA
D: TRBD1
DNA: TGTGCCAGCGGCCGGGACAGTCTCTACGAGCAGTACTTC
CDR3: CASGRDSLYEQYF

J: TRBJ2-3
V: TRBV30
size: NA
D: TRBD2
DNA: TGTGCCTGGAGGAGGACTAGCGGGAGGGCAGATACGCAGTATTTT
CDR3: CAWRRTSGRADTQYF

J: TRBJ2-5
V: TRBV2
size: few
D: TRBD1
DNA: TGTGCCAGCAGTGCCCGGGACAGTCAAGAGACCCAGTACTTC
CDR3: CASSARDSQETQYF

J: TRBJ2-1
V: TRBV11-1
size: NA
D: NA
DNA: TGTGCCAGCAGCTTATTCCCGAGCTCCTACAATGAGCAGTTCTTC
CDR3: CASSLFPSSYNEQFF

J: TRBJ2-2
V: TRBV28
size: few
D: TRBD2
DNA: TGTGCCAGCAATTTGGCGGGAGGGCACGCCGGGGAGCTGTTTTTT
CDR3: CASNLAGGHAGELFF